One and the same sample provided the 14 T cell receptor beta chains below, sequenced in a study of T cells of healthy individuals. TCRdb analysed the 5' RACE reads with MiXCR anew, one entry per CDR3 protein. The data contain over 40,000 distinct CDR3 sequences, around 4.5% of them singletons. These receptors were taken from a human donor in good health.

This clonotype was counted at least ten times. This CDR3 reads CSAPLDRGNGYTF. CDR3 sequence (DNA): TGCAGTGCTCCCTTGGACAGGGGAAATGGCTACACCTTC. The chain carries TRBV20-1 and TRBJ1-2; 9 bases fit TRBD1. CDR3 size: 13 residues. Trimming removed 5 bases from V and 6 bases from J; junction bases left unmatched: 7. Germline V CDR1 and CDR2: DFQATT, SNEGSKA (reference sequence).

The sample holds a few counts of this clonotype. The gene calls are TRBV4-2 and TRBJ1-2; TRBD1 matches 7 bases. Germline CDR1 LGHNA, CDR2 YNFKEQ. Trimming removed 4 bases from V and 4 bases from J; junction bases left unmatched: 12. This CDR3 is 16 amino acids long. The CDR3 sequence: CASSPEGARELYGYTF. CDR3 DNA sequence: TGTGCCAGCAGCCCCGAGGGGGCCCGTGAGCTCTATGGCTACACCTTC.

At least ten counts were recorded for this clonotype. The rearrangement links TRBV11-2 to TRBJ2-1, with D tentatively TRBD2 (7 bases). Germline-derived CDR1 and CDR2 are SGHAT and FQNNGV. The CDR3 totals 15 residues. Trimming cost V 5 bases and J 10 bases, with 21 bases left between them. CDR3 bases: TGTGCCAGCAGCCCCGAGAGGGGGGGGCGGCCCGAGCAGTTCTTC. It encodes CASSPERGGRPEQFF.

This clonotype was observed a few times. This sequence joins TRBV3-1 and TRBJ1-3, with 10 bases that match TRBD1. The CDR3 has 18 amino acids. CDR1 and CDR2 (germline): LGHDT, YNNKEL (reference sequence). Trimming removed 0 bases from V and 4 bases from J; junction bases left unmatched: 9. DNA of the CDR3: TGTGCCAGCAGCCAAGAAACCCCGGGACAGGGGTCAGGAAACACCATATATTTT. The encoded protein is CASSQETPGQGSGNTIYF.

The genes are TRBV18 and TRBJ2-3; D is possibly TRBD1 or TRBD2 (5 bases each). Germline V lookup: CDR1 KGHSH, CDR2 LQKENI. The CDR3 has 16 residues. Trimming took off 3 bases at V and 2 bases at J, with 15 bases between the two ends. In nucleotides, the CDR3 is TGTGCCAGCTCACCGGTCCACGGGGCAACCACAGATACGCAGTATTTT. Encoded protein: CASSPVHGATTDTQYF.

This clonotype occurred many times. The genes are TRBV29-1 and TRBJ1-2; unclear D gene. Germline V gene data show CDR1 as SQVTM and CDR2 as ANQGSEA. The CDR3 contains 11 residues. Deletions cut 4 bases from V and 1 base from J, with 4 bases between. As DNA, the CDR3 is TGCAGCGTTGTCCTTAACTATGGCTACACCTTC. Amino acid sequence: CSVVLNYGYTF.

The chain employs TRBV12-3 or TRBV12-4 and TRBJ1-2, with 7 bases lining up with TRBD1. The V segment lost 7 bases and the J segment 7 bases; nucleotides outside the gene matches: 9. CDR3 size: 13 residues. The CDR3 DNA follows: TGTGCCAGCACCAAACAGGGGTCCGCTGGCTACACCTTC. As protein: CASTKQGSAGYTF.

This clonotype was observed at least ten times. V is TRBV29-1 and J is TRBJ1-2; D remains ambiguous. The CDR3 has 13 residues. CDR1 and CDR2 from the germline V gene are SQVTM and ANQGSEA. V dropped 1 base and J dropped 8 bases, with 14 bases sitting between them. CDR3 sequence reads: CSVEATATGGYTF. In DNA form, the CDR3 reads TGCAGCGTTGAAGCTACAGCCACTGGGGGCTACACCTTC.

About this clonotype: This could be a read error, since a much larger clone is one nucleotide away. The chain uses TRBV29-1 and TRBJ2-1; weak D call: TRBD1 (5 bases). This CDR3 has 12 residues. Germline V gene data show CDR1 as SQVTM and CDR2 as ANQGSEA. The V and J ends lost 2 bases and 5 bases respectively, with 7 bases between them. In DNA, the CDR3 is TGCAGCGTTGAACAGGGAAACAATGAGCAGTTCTTC. It encodes CSVEQGNNEQFF.

In this sample, this clonotype turned up many times. The rearrangement links TRBV13 to TRBJ2-3; 10 bases line up with TRBD2. Germline CDR1 reads PRHDT; CDR2 reads FYEKMQ (reference sequence). Trimming took 2 bases from V and 5 from J; bases not matched to a gene: 7. The CDR3 runs to 16 residues. The CDR3 nucleotides are TGTGCCAGCAGCTTAAGAGGACTAGCGGAGGAAGATACGCAGTATTTT. Protein sequence: CASSLRGLAEEDTQYF.

Many counts were recorded for this clonotype. The chain has TRBV27 and TRBJ1-6; 9 bases fit TRBD1. Germline assignment: CDR1 MNHEY and CDR2 SMNVEV (reference sequence). With 5 bases clipped from V and 6 bases from J, the junction kept 2 bases outside the gene matches. This CDR3 is 14 amino acids long. The CDR3 region is CASSADRGNSPLHF. CDR3 sequence (DNA): TGTGCCAGCAGTGCGGACAGGGGTAATTCACCCCTCCACTTT.

In this sample, this clonotype turned up a few times. V gene TRBV5-5 combines with J gene TRBJ1-3, with D maybe TRBD1 (5 bases). The germline V and J ends were trimmed by 0 bases and 0 bases, with 7 bases remaining between them. Germline V gives CDR1 SGHKS, CDR2 YYEKEE (reference sequence). The CDR3 is made up of 15 amino acids. Here the CDR3 reads CASSLGQRSGNTIYF. In DNA form, the CDR3 reads TGTGCCAGCAGCTTGGGACAGCGCTCTGGAAACACCATATATTTT.

This clonotype was detected ten times or more. This chain connects TRBV2 to TRBJ2-3; 9 bases are shared with TRBD2. The V segment lost 6 bases and the J segment 4 bases; nucleotides outside the gene matches: 11. CDR1 is SNHLY and CDR2 is FYNNEI in the germline V gene. The CDR3 has 16 residues. Here the CDR3 DNA reads TGTGCCAGCAGCGTGCCGGGCGGGGGGGACGCAGATACGCAGTATTTT. This gives the protein CASSVPGGGDADTQYF.

This clonotype was recorded a few times. The V and J genes are TRBV29-1 and TRBJ2-7; 9 bases match TRBD2. After removal of 1 base from V and 1 base from J, the junction contained 8 bases not matched to a gene. Germline CDR1 SQVTM, CDR2 ANQGSEA. This CDR3 spans 16 amino acids. CDR3: CSVEAFGSGGSYEQYF. CDR3 DNA: TGCAGCGTTGAAGCTTTTGGGAGCGGGGGGTCCTACGAGCAGTACTTC.